A selection of T cell receptor beta chains follows, all from one sample in a study of cytomegalovirus exposure and HLA in healthy donors. Generated by immunoSEQ multiplex PCR, the TCRdb table keeps only in-frame clones and is missing some. Here the sample spans fewer than 200,000 clones, around two thirds being singletons. Sequences were obtained from PBMCs. These TCRs come from a man aged 50 to 59 in good health and CMV-seronegative. The CDR3 runs from the conserved cysteine through the conserved F or W. The D gene is left open where the match is weak. Rows may omit the clone size; those that give it use once, few, many or a size class.

D gene: .
clone size: .
J gene: TRBJ2-1
V gene: TRBV5-6
CDR3 DNA: TGTGCCAGCAGCTTTTTAGCCAATGAGCAGTTCTTC
CDR3 protein: CASSFLANEQFF

D gene: TRBD1
clone size: .
J gene: TRBJ2-1
V gene: TRBV7-3
CDR3 DNA: TGTGCCAGCAGCGCCCACGGGACAGGACCTTACAATGAGCAGTTCTTC
CDR3 protein: CASSAHGTGPYNEQFF

D gene: TRBD1
clone size: once
J gene: TRBJ1-2
V gene: TRBV5-4
CDR3 DNA: TGTGCCAGCAGTCGGGGGGGACAGGGGGCATGGAATGGCTACACCTTC
CDR3 protein: CASSRGGQGAWNGYTF

D gene: .
clone size: .
J gene: TRBJ2-1
V gene: TRBV10-3
CDR3 DNA: TGTGCCCACGCCCTGGGGGGGGGCGGAGATGAGCAGTTCTTC
CDR3 protein: CAHALGGGGDEQFF

D gene: .
clone size: .
J gene: TRBJ2-5
V gene: TRBV5-6
CDR3 DNA: TGTGCCAGCAGCTTAACGGGACTGGAGACCCAGTACTTC
CDR3 protein: CASSLTGLETQYF

D gene: .
clone size: once
J gene: TRBJ1-2
V gene: TRBV10-3
CDR3 DNA: TGTGCCATCAGTAGTCTAATTAGGGACAACGGAAATGGCTACACCTTC
CDR3 protein: CAISSLIRDNGNGYTF

D gene: .
clone size: .
J gene: TRBJ1-3
V gene: TRBV5-4
CDR3 DNA: TGTGCCAGCAGCTTGTTGGACGCAGGGGCTGGAAACACCATATATTTT
CDR3 protein: CASSLLDAGAGNTIYF

D gene: TRBD1
clone size: once
J gene: TRBJ1-1
V gene: TRBV27
CDR3 DNA: TGTGCCAGCGCGACACCGGGACAGGGGTCCACTGAAGCTTTCTTT
CDR3 protein: CASATPGQGSTEAFF

D gene: TRBD1
clone size: .
J gene: TRBJ2-5
V gene: TRBV10-3
CDR3 DNA: TGTGCCGCCCAAACAGGGGGCTCGGAGACCCAGTACTTC
CDR3 protein: CAAQTGGSETQYF

D gene: TRBD1
clone size: .
J gene: TRBJ1-2
V gene: TRBV7-9
CDR3 DNA: TGTGCCAGCAGCTTAGGCGGAGGGGGCGAGACCAACTATGGCTACACCTTC
CDR3 protein: CASSLGGGGETNYGYTF

D gene: .
clone size: .
J gene: TRBJ1-1
V gene: TRBV6-1
CDR3 DNA: TGTGCCAGCAGTGCCGGGACACCCCGAGATGGGACTGAAGCTTTCTTT
CDR3 protein: CASSAGTPRDGTEAFF

D gene: TRBD1
clone size: .
J gene: TRBJ1-4
V gene: TRBV30
CDR3 DNA: TGTGCCTGGAGCCCCTCGACAGGGAATGAAAAACTGTTTTTT
CDR3 protein: CAWSPSTGNEKLFF

D gene: .
clone size: .
J gene: TRBJ1-5
V gene: TRBV28
CDR3 DNA: TGTGCCAGCAGTTTAACTGGGGGAGGGCAGCCCCAGCATTTT
CDR3 protein: CASSLTGGGQPQHF

D gene: TRBD1
clone size: .
J gene: TRBJ2-2
V gene: TRBV4-1
CDR3 DNA: TGCGCCAGCAGCCCGCGCCCGGGACAGGGTTCTGGGACCGGGGAGCTGTTTTTT
CDR3 protein: CASSPRPGQGSGTGELFF

D gene: TRBD1
clone size: few
J gene: TRBJ1-1
V gene: TRBV18
CDR3 DNA: TGTGCCAGCTCACCACCGATCCTACAGGGGGGGATCTCTGAAGCTTTCTTT
CDR3 protein: CASSPPILQGGISEAFF

D gene: .
clone size: once
J gene: TRBJ1-5
V gene: TRBV19
CDR3 DNA: TGTGCCAGTACCCTACTCGGGAATCAGCCCCAGCATTTT
CDR3 protein: CASTLLGNQPQHF

D gene: TRBD1
clone size: few
J gene: TRBJ1-2
V gene: TRBV11-2
CDR3 DNA: TGTGCCAGCAGCTTAACATTGGCCGGGACAGGGGGCGCGGGGTATGGCTACACCTTC
CDR3 protein: CASSLTLAGTGGAGYGYTF

D gene: .
clone size: .
J gene: TRBJ1-1
V gene: TRBV25-1
CDR3 DNA: TGTGCCAGCAGTTTACAGGCCTTAGGGGACACCGAAGCTTTCTTT
CDR3 protein: CASSLQALGDTEAFF

D gene: .
clone size: .
J gene: TRBJ1-1
V gene: TRBV7-8
CDR3 DNA: TGTGCCAGCAGCGGAGGGCTGAGGACTGAAGCTTTCTTT
CDR3 protein: CASSGGLRTEAFF

D gene: TRBD2
clone size: .
J gene: TRBJ2-2
V gene: TRBV5-1
CDR3 DNA: TGCGCCAGCAGCTCGTTCGGGAGGGACACCGGGGAGCTGTTTTTT
CDR3 protein: CASSSFGRDTGELFF

D gene: .
clone size: .
J gene: TRBJ1-5
V gene: TRBV6-6
CDR3 DNA: TGTGCCAGCCAGGGCAATCAGCCCCAGCATTTT
CDR3 protein: CASQGNQPQHF

D gene: .
clone size: .
J gene: TRBJ1-2
V gene: TRBV6-4
CDR3 DNA: TGTGCCAGCAGTGTGGAAAAGGGGATTAACTATGGCTACACCTTC
CDR3 protein: CASSVEKGINYGYTF

D gene: TRBD1
clone size: .
J gene: TRBJ1-3
V gene: TRBV2
CDR3 DNA: TGTGCCAGCAGCACAGGGGGAGGAAACACCATATATTTT
CDR3 protein: CASSTGGGNTIYF

D gene: TRBD1
clone size: .
J gene: TRBJ1-1
V gene: TRBV27
CDR3 DNA: TGTGCCAGCAGAATCGGACAGGGGAACACTGAAGCTTTCTTT
CDR3 protein: CASRIGQGNTEAFF

D gene: .
clone size: few
J gene: TRBJ1-1
V gene: TRBV7-2
CDR3 DNA: TGTGCCAGCAGCGCCTGGGGGCCGAGCACTGAAGCTTTCTTT
CDR3 protein: CASSAWGPSTEAFF

D gene: .
clone size: .
J gene: TRBJ2-3
V gene: TRBV11-2
CDR3 DNA: TGTGCCAGCAGCTTAGCAAGAGGGATGGCAGATACGCAGTATTTT
CDR3 protein: CASSLARGMADTQYF

D gene: .
clone size: once
J gene: TRBJ2-7
V gene: TRBV27
CDR3 DNA: TGTGCCAGCAGTTTGGACAGCTCCTACGAGCAGTACTTC
CDR3 protein: CASSLDSSYEQYF

D gene: .
clone size: .
J gene: TRBJ2-1
V gene: TRBV5-1
CDR3 DNA: TGCGCCAGCAGCTGGGGACACCCAAACAATGAGCAGTTCTTC
CDR3 protein: CASSWGHPNNEQFF

D gene: TRBD1
clone size: .
J gene: TRBJ1-6
V gene: TRBV4-1
CDR3 DNA: TGCGCCAGCAGCCAAGAATTAGGTCCCGGGACAGATAATTCACCCCTCCACTTT
CDR3 protein: CASSQELGPGTDNSPLHF

D gene: TRBD1
clone size: few
J gene: TRBJ1-5
V gene: TRBV19
CDR3 DNA: TGTGCCAATCCACGGGACAGTTCAAATTATGGCAATCAGCCCCAGCATTTT
CDR3 protein: CANPRDSSNYGNQPQHF

D gene: .
clone size: .
J gene: TRBJ1-1
V gene: TRBV14
CDR3 DNA: TGTGCCAGCAGCCAAGATCAGACGGGGTCCACTGAAGCTTTCTTT
CDR3 protein: CASSQDQTGSTEAFF

D gene: .
clone size: few
J gene: TRBJ1-2
V gene: TRBV10-3
CDR3 DNA: TGTGCCATCAGTGAGCGGGGGGCTAGGGGCTACACCTTC
CDR3 protein: CAISERGARGYTF

D gene: TRBD2
clone size: .
J gene: TRBJ2-3
V gene: TRBV4-3
CDR3 DNA: TGCGCCAGCAGCCAAGTTCCGAGAAGCGGGGTTAGCACAGATACGCAGTATTTT
CDR3 protein: CASSQVPRSGVSTDTQYF

D gene: .
clone size: .
J gene: TRBJ2-5
V gene: TRBV7-2
CDR3 DNA: TGTGCCAGCGGCGGCGGGCGGGAGACCCAGTACTTC
CDR3 protein: CASGGGRETQYF

D gene: TRBD1
clone size: .
J gene: TRBJ1-2
V gene: TRBV2
CDR3 DNA: TGTGCCAGCAGTCGGGACAGACCTTATGAAGGCTACACCTTC
CDR3 protein: CASSRDRPYEGYTF

D gene: .
clone size: .
J gene: TRBJ2-5
V gene: TRBV5-1
CDR3 DNA: TGCGCCAGCAGCCAAGGGGGAGAGACCCAGTACTTC
CDR3 protein: CASSQGGETQYF

D gene: TRBD2
clone size: .
J gene: TRBJ2-3
V gene: TRBV9
CDR3 DNA: TGTGCCAGCAGCGTAGGGGGGGCTAGCGGGGATAGCACAGATACGCAGTATTTT
CDR3 protein: CASSVGGASGDSTDTQYF

D gene: .
clone size: .
J gene: TRBJ2-1
V gene: TRBV6-5
CDR3 DNA: TGTGCCAGCAGTTACGGCGGGGACTACAATGAGCAGTTCTTC
CDR3 protein: CASSYGGDYNEQFF

D gene: TRBD1
clone size: few
J gene: TRBJ2-6
V gene: TRBV6-6
CDR3 DNA: TGTGCCAGCAGTGGACAGGGGGGTGCCAACGTCCTGACTTTC
CDR3 protein: CASSGQGGANVLTF

D gene: TRBD2
clone size: few
J gene: TRBJ2-3
V gene: TRBV4-3
CDR3 DNA: TGCGCCAGCAGCCAAGATGCCCCACTAGCGGGGGGTACAGATACGCAGTATTTT
CDR3 protein: CASSQDAPLAGGTDTQYF